This T cell receptor beta chain was found in a study of T-cell memory formation after mild COVID-19. In the study overall: The study found TCR clusters largely donor specific. General study findings and limits: Second-wave clones reaching peak frequency on day 37 lacked confirmed SARS-CoV-2 specificity.

TCRdb passed the 5' RACE reads through MiXCR, listing each CDR3 protein once. The sample consists of hundreds of thousands of distinct CDR3 sequences, around 20% of them appearing once. Germline CDR1 SGHTA, CDR2 FQGTGA. Between the trimmed V and J ends, which lost 5 bases and 0 bases, there was a span of 13 bases. This CDR3 comprises 15 residues. Only a few counts were recorded for this clonotype. The antigen is undetermined. J is TRBJ2-5 and V is TRBV7-3; D is perhaps TRBD1 (6 bases). The TCR was taken from a man between 18 and 29 years old who had mild COVID-19 (a few samples of this study predate the infection). Cell type and time point are not known. Sequencing was done on a sample of PBMCs or a T cell subset sorted from them (not recorded which). In DNA, the CDR3 is TGTGCCAGCAGCCCCACTGAGGGGGACCAAGAGACCCAGTACTTC. Encoded protein: CASSPTEGDQETQYF. The full variable domain, its missing parts supplied by reference TRBV7-3 and TRBJ2-5, is GAGVSQTPSNKVTEKGKYVELRCDPISGHTALYWYRQSLGQGPEFLIYFQGTGAADDSGLPNDRFFAVRPEGSVSTLKIQRTERGDSAVYLCASSPTEGDQETQYFGPGTRLLVL.